The 27 T cell receptor beta chains below come from one sample, sequenced in a study of shared clonotypes between healthy human individuals. Only in-frame clones appear in the TCRdb table, and some are missing; sequencing was by immunoSEQ multiplex PCR. Seen here are around 940,000 clones, about 80% observed once, and the top ten hold roughly 1.5%. What was sequenced was memory CD4+ T cells sorted from blood. This sample's subset: CD45RA-negative fraction. The receptors here all came from a man between 18 and 29 years old in good health.

This clone was found once. This sequence joins TRBV7-9 and TRBJ1-4; TRBD1 might be the D (6 bases). V was trimmed by 7 bases and J by 4 bases, leaving 13 bases between them. The CDR3 extends over 14 amino acids. The germline V gene has CDR1 SEHNR and CDR2 FQNEAQ (reference sequence). DNA of the CDR3: TGTGCCAGCACCCAGGACAGATATAATGAAAAACTGTTTTTT. Protein product: CASTQDRYNEKLFF.

The rearrangement links TRBV9 to TRBJ2-1, with D perhaps matching TRBD2 (5 bases). CDR1 is SGDLS and CDR2 is YYNGEE in the germline V gene. Trimming took off 0 bases at V and 7 bases at J, with 14 bases between the two ends. The CDR3 contains 15 residues. The CDR3 DNA reads TGTGCCAGCAGCGTAGACCCTTCCAGAGGGAATGAGCAGTTCTTC. Translating it yields CASSVDPSRGNEQFF.

This clone has a single count. This sequence joins TRBV4-2 and TRBJ2-7; a weak D match, TRBD1 (5 bases). CDR3 length equals 13 residues. From germline, CDR1 is LGHNA and CDR2 YNFKEQ. Trimming removed 8 bases at V and 1 base at J, with 12 bases between. The CDR3 DNA reads as TGTGCCAGCGCCCAGGGAATTTCCTACGAGCAGTACTTC. Translated, it gives CASAQGISYEQYF.

V is TRBV4-1 and J is TRBJ2-7; 7 bases fit TRBD1. This CDR3 spans 15 amino acids. V shed 3 bases, J shed 4 bases, and the junction held 9 bases outside the gene matches. In germline, CDR1 is MGHRA, CDR2 YSYEKL. CDR3 bases: TGCGCCAGCAGCCAGATAGTGACAGGGTATTACGAGCAGTACTTC. It encodes CASSQIVTGYYEQYF.

J is TRBJ1-3 and V is TRBV2; the D is unclear. CDR1 SNHLY and CDR2 FYNNEI come from the germline V gene. CDR3 length: 12 residues. V lost 6 bases to trimming and J lost 2 bases, with 5 bases between them. The CDR3 nucleotides read TGTGCCAGCAGGGGCACTGGAAACACCATATATTTT. This sequence encodes CASRGTGNTIYF.

The chain couples TRBV4-1 to TRBJ2-2, with TRBD2 matching 9 bases. The V gene's germline CDR1 is MGHRA and CDR2 YSYEKL. The length of the CDR3 is 17 residues. V lost 0 bases to trimming and J lost 0 bases; unmatched junction nucleotides: 2. This chain's CDR3 is CASSQETSGSNTGELFF. CDR3 sequence (DNA): TGCGCCAGCAGCCAAGAAACTAGCGGGTCGAACACCGGGGAGCTGTTTTTT.

The chain combines TRBV7-2 with TRBJ2-1; TRBD1 might be the D (6 bases). Trimming took off 4 bases at V and 8 bases at J, with 12 bases between the two ends. The CDR3 extends over 13 amino acids. The germline CDR1 and CDR2 sequences are SGHTA and FQGNSA. DNA for the CDR3: TGTGCCAGCAGCTCTTTAACAGGGTATGAGCAGTTCTTC. It translates to CASSSLTGYEQFF.

The J gene is TRBJ1-5, the V gene TRBV18; D not resolved. Trimming removed 8 bases at V and 0 bases at J, with 8 bases between. CDR1 is KGHSH and CDR2 is LQKENI in the germline V gene. The CDR3 runs 13 residues. The CDR3 DNA reads TGTGCCAGCCGGGCTGTTAGCAATCAGCCCCAGCATTTT. This gives the protein CASRAVSNQPQHF.

This clone was found a few times. Other nucleotide sequences from this sample produce the same CDR3. The chain carries TRBV27 and TRBJ2-7; no clear D gene. The CDR3 runs to 13 residues. Per germline, CDR1 MNHEY and CDR2 SMNVEV (reference sequence). Deletions cut 6 bases from V and 4 bases from J, with 13 bases between. Here the CDR3 reads CASRRTVGYEQYF. Written as DNA, the CDR3 is TGTGCCAGCAGGAGGACCGTTGGATACGAGCAGTACTTC.

The table lists this clone with many counts. The V and J genes are TRBV4-1 and TRBJ2-3; D possibly corresponds to TRBD1 (6 bases). Germline V gene data show CDR1 as MGHRA and CDR2 as YSYEKL. The CDR3 extends over 15 amino acids. V gave up 4 bases and J gave up 1 base, with 12 bases separating them. Written as DNA, the CDR3 is TGCGCCAGCAGCCCCACAGGGCCCGGCACAGATACGCAGTATTTT. This translates into CASSPTGPGTDTQYF.

The V gene is TRBV2, the J gene TRBJ2-1; 12 nucleotides match TRBD2. The V gene's germline CDR1 is SNHLY and CDR2 FYNNEI. V trimming: 7 bases; J trimming: 9 bases; junction bases outside the gene matches: 10. The CDR3 loop spans 15 amino acids. CDR3 in amino acids: CASTLTSGRSVEQFF. The CDR3 DNA follows: TGTGCCAGCACCCTGACTAGCGGGAGATCTGTTGAGCAGTTCTTC. Full variable domain (outside the CDR3, taken from reference TRBV2 and TRBJ2-1): EPEVTQTPSHQVTQMGQEVILRCVPISNHLYFYWYRQILGQKVEFLVSFYNNEISEKSEIFDDQFSVERPDGSNFTLKIRSTKLEDSAMYFCASTLTSGRSVEQFFGPGTRLTVL.

The rearrangement uses TRBV12-5 and TRBJ1-5; D is undetermined. The CDR3 consists of 19 residues. Germline CDR1 is LGHNT and CDR2 is FRNRAP. The V and J ends lost 7 bases and 7 bases respectively, with 32 bases between them. The CDR3 region has the DNA TGTGCTAGTGATTCCTCCCGATCCATCATTACTGAAGCTCGGCAGCCCCAGCATTTT. Its translation is CASDSSRSIITEARQPQHF.

The V and J genes are TRBV7-2 and TRBJ1-1; D call uncertain. The CDR3 sequence is 17 residues long. Trimming left V 4 bases short and J 1 base short, with 19 bases between. From germline, CDR1 is SGHTA and CDR2 FQGNSA. In DNA, the CDR3 is TGTGCCAGCAGCTCAAGGCACGGTTACAAAAAGAACACTGAAGCTTTCTTT. Residues: CASSSRHGYKKNTEAFF.

This clone was seen only a few times. The chain employs TRBV5-1 and TRBJ1-1; unclear D gene. CDR3 length: 15 residues. V was shortened by 5 bases and J by 1 base, with 15 bases between the two germline ends. Germline loops: CDR1 SGHRS, CDR2 YFSETQ. Here the CDR3 DNA reads TGCGCCAGCAGTTCTGACCTGTTTTCGAACACTGAAGCTTTCTTT. The encoded protein is CASSSDLFSNTEAFF.

The V gene is TRBV30, the J gene TRBJ1-3, with 9 bases matching TRBD1. V gave up 0 bases and J gave up 5 bases; unmatched junction bases: 5. The CDR3 length is 15 residues. Per germline, CDR1 GTSNPN and CDR2 SVGIG (reference sequence). The CDR3: CAWSVTGGSRNTIYF. The CDR3 DNA follows: TGTGCCTGGAGTGTGACAGGGGGTTCGAGAAACACCATATATTTT.

The chain combines TRBV18 with TRBJ2-5; no firm D call. CDR1 KGHSH and CDR2 LQKENI come from the germline V gene. V was trimmed by 8 bases and J by 2 bases, leaving 12 bases between them. This CDR3 region has 13 residues. In DNA, the CDR3 is TGTGCCAGCGGACGAACCCAACAAGAGACCCAGTACTTC. Translation: CASGRTQQETQYF.

The chain joins TRBV5-1 to TRBJ2-7; a possible D gene is TRBD1 (6 bases). Trimming shortened V by 1 base and J by 3 bases, and 11 bases separated the two germline ends. The germline V gene encodes CDR1 SGHRS and CDR2 YFSETQ. This CDR3 region has 14 residues. DNA of the CDR3: TGCGCCAGCAGCTTGTCAACAGGGATCTACGAGCAGTACTTC. This encodes CASSLSTGIYEQYF. The whole variable domain, filled in from reference TRBV5-1 and TRBJ2-7, reads KAGVTQTPRYLIKTRGQQVTLSCSPISGHRSVSWYQQTPGQGLQFLFEYFSETQRNKGNFPGRFSGRQFSNSRSEMNVSTLELGDSALYLCASSLSTGIYEQYFGPGTRLTVT.

The chain uses TRBV10-1 and TRBJ2-7, with D unresolved. Germline assignment: CDR1 WNHNN and CDR2 SYGVQD (reference sequence). Trimming left V 0 bases short and J 5 bases short, with 8 bases between. The CDR3 totals 13 residues. Written as DNA, the CDR3 is TGCGCCAGCAGTGAGTCCAGGCAAAACGAGCAGTACTTC. It encodes CASSESRQNEQYF.

This clone was detected once. The V call is TRBV28, the J call TRBJ2-1; 9 bases align to TRBD1. Trimming removed 4 bases from V and 11 bases from J; junction bases left unmatched: 9. CDR1 is MDHEN and CDR2 is SYDVKM in the germline V gene. This CDR3 has 14 residues. The CDR3 nucleotides are TGTGCCAGCAGTTCGTACCGGGACAGGGACCAGCAGTTCTTC. Its translation is CASSSYRDRDQQFF.

This chain joins TRBV6-6 and TRBJ2-4, with a weak D call TRBD2 (6 bases). The germline V and J ends were trimmed by 6 bases and 7 bases, with 16 bases remaining between them. The CDR3 covers 14 residues. Germline-derived CDR1 and CDR2 are MNHNY and SVGAGI (reference sequence). The CDR3 region is CASSPSMGLNIQYF. CDR3 nucleotides: TGTGCCAGCAGCCCTTCCATGGGACTTAACATTCAGTACTTC.

This clone occurred once. An end of the junction differs from the germline gene, which may be a read error. The chain recombines TRBV7-7 with TRBJ2-7; D perhaps matches TRBD2 (6 bases). The germline V gene has CDR1 SSHAT and CDR2 FNYEAQ (reference sequence). CDR3 size: 15 residues. CDR3: CASSLRPGLSYEQYF. DNA for the CDR3: TGTGCTAGCAGCTTAAGGCCGGGACTGTCCTACGAGCAGTACTTC.

V usage is TRBV2 and J usage is TRBJ2-4, with D perhaps assigned TRBD1 or TRBD2 (6 bases each). The V end was cut by 5 bases, the J end by 8 bases, with 19 bases between. The CDR3 loop spans 15 amino acids. Germline lookup yields CDR1 SNHLY and CDR2 FYNNEI. The CDR3 bases are TGTGCCAGCAGTCCGGGGCCGGGGGCCTTATACATTCAGTACTTC. Protein product: CASSPGPGALYIQYF.

The chain has TRBV7-2 and TRBJ2-1, with D hard to call. V dropped 0 bases and J dropped 7 bases, with 13 bases sitting between them. This CDR3 comprises 15 residues. Germline-derived CDR1 and CDR2 are SGHTA and FQGNSA. DNA for the CDR3: TGTGCCAGCAGCTTAGCCTATGGTGGGGTGAATGAGCAGTTCTTC. This encodes CASSLAYGGVNEQFF.

The V and J genes are TRBV5-6 and TRBJ2-5; D gene unclear. There are 14 residues in the CDR3. Between the trimmed V and J ends, which lost 1 base and 2 bases, there was a span of 9 bases. Germline V gene lookup returns CDR1 SGHDT and CDR2 YYEEEE. The DNA for the CDR3 is TGTGCCAGCAGCTTGTCCCCTACTCAAGAGACCCAGTACTTC. Amino acids: CASSLSPTQETQYF.

This clone was counted once. The chain has TRBV4-1 and TRBJ2-5, with no clear D. The CDR3 has 13 amino acids. Germline V gene data show CDR1 as MGHRA and CDR2 as YSYEKL. V was pared by 2 bases and J by 5 bases, with 9 bases between. The CDR3 region has the DNA TGCGCCAGCAGCCAAACTGTTTTGGAGACCCAGTACTTC. Translation: CASSQTVLETQYF.

V usage is TRBV4-3 and J usage is TRBJ2-6; 14 bases agree with TRBD2. The CDR3 contains 20 residues. Per the germline V gene, CDR1 is LGHNA and CDR2 is YSLEER. V trimming: 4 bases; J trimming: 2 bases; junction bases outside the gene matches: 10. The chain's CDR3 is CASSRYATSGRATGANVLTF. DNA for the CDR3: TGCGCCAGCAGCCGATATGCGACTAGCGGGAGGGCCACTGGGGCCAACGTCCTGACTTTC.

The count of this clone is one. The chain combines TRBV5-8 with TRBJ2-3, with D perhaps matching TRBD2 (5 bases). Per germline, CDR1 SGHTS and CDR2 YDEGEE. This CDR3 contains 15 residues. Trimming pared 2 bases from V and 1 base from J, leaving 11 bases between. For the CDR3, the DNA is TGTGCCAGCAGCTTTAGGGCGGGTCGCACAGATACGCAGTATTTT. It codes for CASSFRAGRTDTQYF.